Below, 32 T cell receptor beta chains from the same sample are listed, as sequenced in a study of cytomegalovirus exposure and HLA in healthy donors. The PCR used 60 Vbeta and 13 Jbeta primers. Some clones are missing from TCRdb's copy, which holds only in-frame ones; the method was immunoSEQ multiplex PCR. The table lists 130,000 to 150,000 clones, 60% to 85% of them singletons. The material sequenced was PBMCs. The receptors were gathered from a woman between 40 and 55 years old in good health and CMV-seropositive.

This rearrangement joins TRBV18 to TRBJ2-3, with 8 nucleotides matching TRBD2. CDR1 is KGHSH, CDR2 LQKENI, per germline. The CDR3 has 15 amino acids. V lost 0 bases, J lost 9 bases, and 8 bases stayed unmatched. CDR3 amino acids: CASSPPTSATGTQYF. The CDR3 DNA reads TGTGCCAGCTCACCACCGACTAGCGCAACAGGCACGCAGTATTTT.

V gene TRBV9 combines with J gene TRBJ1-2, with 9 bases identical to TRBD1. The V gene end was trimmed by 0 bases and the J gene end by 6 bases; junction bases not matched to a gene: 9. The CDR3 sequence is 16 residues long. Germline V gives CDR1 SGDLS, CDR2 YYNGEE. The chain's CDR3 is CASSVALPTGGDGYTF. The CDR3 nucleotides read TGTGCCAGCAGCGTAGCCCTTCCGACAGGGGGAGATGGCTACACCTTC.

The rearrangement joins TRBV18 to TRBJ2-1; 7 bases are shared with TRBD2. Germline CDR1 KGHSH, CDR2 LQKENI. This CDR3 is 19 amino acids long. The junction had 19 bases not matched to a gene; V was cut back by 3 bases and J by 5 bases. This chain's CDR3 is CASSPPPHVLRGIDNEQFF. The CDR3 coding sequence is TGTGCCAGCTCACCCCCACCACATGTCCTGCGGGGGATCGACAATGAGCAGTTCTTC.

In this sample, this clone turned up once. The V call is TRBV16, the J call TRBJ1-2; D possibly corresponds to TRBD1 (5 bases). The V gene lost 3 bases and the J gene lost 3 bases, with 17 bases spanning the gap. CDR1 and CDR2 (germline): KGHSY, FQNENV. The CDR3 has 16 residues. The CDR3 here is CASSHKSRPGHYGYTF. The CDR3 DNA is TGTGCCAGCAGCCATAAATCGCGACCAGGGCACTATGGCTACACCTTC.

This clone was seen a single time. The chain carries TRBV5-1 and TRBJ1-1; D not resolved. CDR3 size: 15 residues. The germline V and J ends were trimmed by 4 bases and 10 bases, with 23 bases remaining between them. Germline values: CDR1 SGHRS, CDR2 YFSETQ. The CDR3 loop reads CASSPESVGPAGAFF. The CDR3, as DNA: TGCGCCAGCAGCCCGGAAAGTGTCGGGCCCGCGGGAGCTTTCTTT.

This chain links TRBV5-1 with TRBJ2-1; D might be TRBD2 (6 bases). The CDR3 spans 14 residues. The ends were cut back, 6 bases at V and 3 bases at J, with 13 bases in the middle. Germline values: CDR1 SGHRS, CDR2 YFSETQ. This CDR3 reads CASNLGGSYNEQFF. As DNA, the CDR3 is TGCGCCAGCAATCTAGGAGGGAGCTACAATGAGCAGTTCTTC.

The chain recombines TRBV9 with TRBJ2-3; 8 bases are a match to TRBD2. V gave up 1 base and J gave up 6 bases; unmatched junction bases: 7. The CDR3 contains 15 residues. Germline loops: CDR1 SGDLS, CDR2 YYNGEE. Here the CDR3 reads CASSVTGGEVDTQYF. DNA of the CDR3: TGTGCCAGCAGCGTAACCGGGGGGGAAGTGGATACGCAGTATTTT.

The table lists this clone with a few counts. The chain couples TRBV28 to TRBJ2-1, with a possible D match to TRBD2 (6 bases). The CDR3 has 12 amino acids. V lost 6 bases to trimming and J lost 9 bases, with 12 bases between them. Germline V gene sequence: CDR1 MDHEN, CDR2 SYDVKM. DNA for the CDR3: TGTGCCAGCAGCGTAGCGGTGGGTGAGCAGTTCTTC. This sequence encodes CASSVAVGEQFF.

For the CDR3, the DNA is TGTGCCAGCAGTTCCGCCAGGGTTACCTACGAGCAGTACTTC. Translation: CASSSARVTYEQYF. The chain couples TRBV27 to TRBJ2-7; tentatively, D is TRBD1 (5 bases). The CDR3 runs to 14 residues. Germline V gene data show CDR1 as MNHEY and CDR2 as SMNVEV (reference sequence). Trimming took off 4 bases at V and 2 bases at J, with 12 bases between the two ends.

The chain is built from TRBV6-1 and TRBJ2-1; 8 nucleotides align to TRBD1. V trimming: 7 bases; J trimming: 0 bases; junction bases outside the gene matches: 5. The germline V gene has CDR1 MNHNS and CDR2 SASEGT. The CDR3 is 15 amino acids. The DNA of the CDR3 is TGTGCCAGCAACCTGGACAGGGACTCCTACAATGAGCAGTTCTTC. As protein: CASNLDRDSYNEQFF.

This sequence joins TRBV5-1 and TRBJ2-2; D possibly corresponds to TRBD2 (5 bases). Deletions cut 5 bases from V and 7 bases from J, with 6 bases between. Germline loops: CDR1 SGHRS, CDR2 YFSETQ. This CDR3 region has 11 residues. The CDR3, as DNA: TGCGCCAGCAGGGAGGACGGGGAGCTGTTTTTT. Translating it yields CASREDGELFF.

The rearrangement uses TRBV7-2 and TRBJ1-3; D unresolved. The V gene's germline CDR1 is SGHTA and CDR2 FQGNSA. V lost 1 base and J 4 bases, leaving 11 bases between the germline ends. The CDR3 is made up of 15 amino acids. The CDR3 sequence: CASSLGVTPGNTIYF. As DNA, the CDR3 is TGTGCCAGCAGCTTAGGGGTGACACCCGGAAACACCATATATTTT.

The chain uses TRBV7-2 and TRBJ2-2; 8 nucleotides match TRBD1. Germline V gives CDR1 SGHTA, CDR2 FQGNSA. J lost 6 bases, V lost 2 bases, and 2 bases had no gene match. The CDR3 covers 14 residues. This chain's CDR3 is CASSLQGAPGELFF. CDR3 sequence (DNA): TGTGCCAGCAGCTTACAGGGGGCGCCCGGGGAGCTGTTTTTT.

The genes are TRBV5-6 and TRBJ1-2, with 8 bases aligning to TRBD1. V dropped 4 bases and J dropped 4; count of bases not matched to a gene: 15. The CDR3 is 17 amino acids. CDR1 and CDR2 (germline): SGHDT, YYEEEE. The CDR3: CASSTSGSAGGFYGYTF. The CDR3 bases are TGTGCCAGCAGCACCTCCGGGAGTGCAGGGGGCTTCTATGGCTACACCTTC.

In its sample, this clone was seen a few times. This rearrangement joins TRBV5-1 to TRBJ2-3, with 11 bases fitting TRBD2. There are 16 residues in the CDR3. CDR1 and CDR2 (germline): SGHRS, YFSETQ. Losses at the gene ends were 4 bases for V and 2 bases for J; bases not matched to a gene: 6. CDR3 loop: CASSPTTSGVTDTQYF. The DNA of the CDR3 is TGCGCCAGCAGCCCCACGACTAGCGGGGTCACAGATACGCAGTATTTT.

The CDR3 nucleotides are TGCGCCAGCAGCGTAATACCGGGACAGGGGTATGAGCAGTACTTC. It encodes CASSVIPGQGYEQYF. The chain is built from TRBV5-1 and TRBJ2-7; 10 bases agree with TRBD1. Germline CDR1 and CDR2: SGHRS and YFSETQ. V lost 4 bases and J lost 7; bases outside the gene matches: 11. This CDR3 region has 15 residues.

J is TRBJ2-5 and V is TRBV28, with 7 bases that match TRBD2. The V gene's germline CDR1 is MDHEN and CDR2 SYDVKM. This CDR3 has 15 residues. Losses at the gene ends were 2 bases for V and 5 bases for J; bases not matched to a gene: 8. CDR3 sequence reads: CASSLPGTTGETQYF. DNA for the CDR3: TGTGCCAGCAGTTTACCCGGGACTACTGGCGAGACCCAGTACTTC.

The chain joins TRBV5-5 to TRBJ2-3; 9 nucleotides agree with TRBD2. The length of the CDR3 is 17 residues. Trimming removed 0 bases from V and 5 bases from J; junction bases left unmatched: 10. CDR1 is SGHKS and CDR2 is YYEKEE in the germline V gene (reference sequence). As DNA, the CDR3 is TGTGCCAGCAGCTTGGTGCTCGCGGGGGGGCTGGGAGATACGCAGTATTTT. It encodes CASSLVLAGGLGDTQYF.

The chain employs TRBV18 and TRBJ1-2; TRBD1 matches at 10 bases. Per the germline V gene, CDR1 is KGHSH and CDR2 is LQKENI. The CDR3 is made up of 15 amino acids. J lost 6 bases, V lost 3 bases, and 7 bases had no gene match. The CDR3 sequence is CASSPTTGGVDGYTF. CDR3 DNA: TGTGCCAGCTCACCCACGACAGGGGGCGTGGATGGCTACACCTTC.

Only one count was recorded for this clone. The chain combines TRBV5-1 with TRBJ1-2; 7 bases are shared with TRBD1. The V gene end was trimmed by 10 bases and the J gene end by 2 bases; junction bases not matched to a gene: 5. Germline CDR1 is SGHRS and CDR2 is YFSETQ. The CDR3 sequence is 12 residues long. The CDR3: CADSTGNYGYTF. CDR3 sequence (DNA): TGCGCCGACTCGACAGGGAACTATGGCTACACCTTC. Combining the CDR3 with reference TRBV5-1 and TRBJ1-2 gives the whole variable domain KAGVTQTPRYLIKTRGQQVTLSCSPISGHRSVSWYQQTPGQGLQFLFEYFSETQRNKGNFPGRFSGRQFSNSRSEMNVSTLELGDSALYLCADSTGNYGYTFGSGTRLTVV.

The rearrangement joins TRBV19 to TRBJ1-1, with a possible D match to TRBD1 (5 bases). The V end was cut by 9 bases, the J end by 5 bases, with 16 bases between. Germline V gene sequence: CDR1 LNHDA, CDR2 SQIVND (reference sequence). There are 13 residues in the CDR3. The CDR3: CASSGHIETEAFF. The CDR3 nucleotides are TGTGCCAGCTCTGGACACATAGAGACTGAAGCTTTCTTT.

The chain has TRBV2 and TRBJ2-5; no firm D call. This CDR3 comprises 11 residues. The V and J ends lost 9 bases and 7 bases respectively, with 12 bases between them. Germline V gives CDR1 SNHLY, CDR2 FYNNEI. CDR3 residues: CASSLLGTQYF. The CDR3 bases are TGTGCCAGTTCCCTCCTCGGGACCCAGTACTTC.

This sequence joins TRBV19 and TRBJ1-2; D possibly corresponds to TRBD1 (5 bases). The length of the CDR3 is 13 residues. Deletions cut 3 bases from V and 3 bases from J, with 8 bases between. CDR1 and CDR2 from the germline V gene are LNHDA and SQIVND (reference sequence). In DNA form, the CDR3 reads TGTGCCAGTAGTATCGGGGGAGACTATGGCTACACCTTC. It yields the protein CASSIGGDYGYTF.

This chain uses TRBV19 with TRBJ1-2; TRBD1 matches at 7 bases. The CDR3 has 15 amino acids. The germline V gene encodes CDR1 LNHDA and CDR2 SQIVND (reference sequence). J was trimmed by 6 bases and V by 1 base; bases with no gene match: 8. The CDR3 protein is CASSIGTGEKDGYTF. The CDR3 nucleotides read TGTGCCAGTAGTATAGGTACAGGGGAGAAGGATGGCTACACCTTC.

The CDR3 reads CATKTYREQGETQYF. DNA for the CDR3: TGTGCCACCAAAACCTACAGGGAACAGGGAGAGACCCAGTACTTC. The chain carries TRBV6-5 and TRBJ2-5, with D possibly being TRBD1 (6 bases). This CDR3 has 15 amino acids. CDR1 MNHEY and CDR2 SVGAGI come from the germline V gene. The V end lost 10 bases, the J end lost 4 bases, and 22 bases lay between the germline ends.

The chain uses TRBV6-1 and TRBJ1-2; 10 nucleotides agree with TRBD1. V was pared by 5 bases and J by 5 bases, with 5 bases of the junction left unmatched. Looked up from germline, CDR1 is MNHNS and CDR2 is SASEGT. This CDR3 region has 14 residues. CDR3 protein: CASSPGTGDYGYTF. CDR3 nucleotide sequence: TGTGCCAGCAGTCCCGGGACAGGGGATTATGGCTACACCTTC.

This clone was counted a single time. The rearrangement joins TRBV18 to TRBJ1-2, with 7 bases aligning to TRBD1. Germline CDR1 is KGHSH and CDR2 is LQKENI. The CDR3 runs 13 residues. V was pared by 3 bases and J by 4 bases, with 2 bases of the junction left unmatched. CDR3 sequence reads: CASSPDRVYGYTF. In DNA, the CDR3 is TGTGCCAGCTCACCCGACAGGGTCTATGGCTACACCTTC.

The rearrangement links TRBV5-5 to TRBJ1-6; 9 positions agree with TRBD1. This CDR3 region has 15 residues. Germline V gene lookup returns CDR1 SGHKS and CDR2 YYEKEE (reference sequence). The V gene end was trimmed by 4 bases and the J gene end by 7 bases; junction bases not matched to a gene: 6. The CDR3 protein is CASSDTGGKNSPLHF. CDR3 in DNA: TGTGCCAGCAGCGACACAGGGGGCAAAAATTCACCCCTCCACTTT.

CDR3 protein: CASTSGQSTGELFF. As DNA, the CDR3 is TGTGCCAGCACATCGGGACAGAGCACCGGGGAGCTGTTTTTT. The chain uses TRBV28 and TRBJ2-2, with TRBD1 identical over 7 bases. The germline gives CDR1 MDHEN, CDR2 SYDVKM. Trimming removed 7 bases from V and 4 bases from J; junction bases left unmatched: 6. This CDR3 has 14 residues.

The chain couples TRBV5-1 to TRBJ2-2; 11 bases map to TRBD1. Germline loops: CDR1 SGHRS, CDR2 YFSETQ. The V segment lost 0 bases and the J segment 6 bases; nucleotides outside the gene matches: 7. The CDR3 extends over 17 amino acids. The CDR3 DNA reads TGCGCCAGCAGCTTGGTTGCTTTGGGACAGGGGGCCGGGGAGCTGTTTTTT. Translated: CASSLVALGQGAGELFF.

The DNA for the CDR3 is TGTGCCAGCTCCCGTACCGGGACAGGGGGCCGAACAGATACGCAGTATTTT. As protein: CASSRTGTGGRTDTQYF. The genes are TRBV18 and TRBJ2-3; 12 bases fit TRBD1. The V segment lost 6 bases and the J segment 3 bases; nucleotides outside the gene matches: 10. Per the germline V gene, CDR1 is KGHSH and CDR2 is LQKENI. The CDR3 covers 17 residues.

This chain connects TRBV29-1 to TRBJ1-2, with D perhaps TRBD1 (5 bases). CDR3 length: 12 amino acids. V lost 4 bases and J 5 bases, leaving 11 bases between the germline ends. Germline V lookup: CDR1 SQVTM, CDR2 ANQGSEA. The CDR3 region is CSVAGLSYGYTF. DNA of the CDR3: TGCAGCGTTGCGGGACTGTCGTATGGCTACACCTTC.